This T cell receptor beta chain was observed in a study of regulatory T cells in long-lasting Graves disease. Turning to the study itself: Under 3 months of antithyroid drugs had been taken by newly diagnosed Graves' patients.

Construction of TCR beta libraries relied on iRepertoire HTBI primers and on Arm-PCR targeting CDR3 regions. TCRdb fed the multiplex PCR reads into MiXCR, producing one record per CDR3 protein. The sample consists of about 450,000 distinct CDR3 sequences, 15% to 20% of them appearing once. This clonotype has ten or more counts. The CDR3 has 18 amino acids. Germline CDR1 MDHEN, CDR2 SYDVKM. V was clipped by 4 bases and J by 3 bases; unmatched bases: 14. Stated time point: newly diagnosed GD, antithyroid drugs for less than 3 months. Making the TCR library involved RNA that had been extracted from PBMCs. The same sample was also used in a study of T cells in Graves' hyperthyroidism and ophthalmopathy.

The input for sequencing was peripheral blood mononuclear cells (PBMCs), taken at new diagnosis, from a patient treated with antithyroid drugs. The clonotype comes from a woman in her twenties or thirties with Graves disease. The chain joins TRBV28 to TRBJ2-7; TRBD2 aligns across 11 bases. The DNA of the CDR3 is TGTGCCAGCAGTTCCGGCACCGGGACTAGCGGCAGTAACTACGAGCAGTACTTC. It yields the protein CASSSGTGTSGSNYEQYF.